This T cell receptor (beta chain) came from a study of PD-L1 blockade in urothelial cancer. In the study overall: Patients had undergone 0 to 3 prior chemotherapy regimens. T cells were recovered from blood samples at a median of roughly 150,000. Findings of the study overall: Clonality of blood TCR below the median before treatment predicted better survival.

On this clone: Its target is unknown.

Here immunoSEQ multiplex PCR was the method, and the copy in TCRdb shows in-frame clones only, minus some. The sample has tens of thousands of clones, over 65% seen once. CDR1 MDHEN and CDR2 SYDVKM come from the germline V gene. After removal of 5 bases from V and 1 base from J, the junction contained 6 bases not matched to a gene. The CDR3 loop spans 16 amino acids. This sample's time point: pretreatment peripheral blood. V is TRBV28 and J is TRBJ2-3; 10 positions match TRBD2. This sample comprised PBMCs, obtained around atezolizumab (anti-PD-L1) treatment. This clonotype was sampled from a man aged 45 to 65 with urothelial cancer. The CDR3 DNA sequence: TGTGCCAGCAGTCCCCCCCTAGCGGGGGGCACAGATACGCAGTATTTT. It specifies CASSPPLAGGTDTQYF. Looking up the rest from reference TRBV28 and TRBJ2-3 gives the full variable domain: DVKVTQSSRYLVKRTGEKVFLECVQDMDHENMFWYRQDPGLGLRLIYFSYDVKMKEKGDIPEGYSVSREKKERFSLILESASTNQTSMYLCASSPPLAGGTDTQYFGPGTRLTVL.